This T cell receptor beta chain came from a study of T cell repertoires in cytomegalovirus infection. Study-wide background: Both CMV infection and a matching HLA type were indicated by public TCR beta signatures. Study-wide points: Public TCR beta family frequency separated CMV-and-HLA carriers, including in an independent cohort. There were HLA-C-restricted CMV-specific TCR beta clonotypes dominating the ex vivo response.

This CDR3 spans 16 amino acids. The germline gives CDR1 DFQATT, CDR2 SNEGSKA (reference sequence). The V segment lost 4 bases and the J segment 0 bases; nucleotides outside the gene matches: 8. As to this clonotype: Its specificity is unknown.

MiXCR, run by TCRdb on the reads, gives a single entry per CDR3 protein. The sample consists of fewer than 300,000 distinct CDR3 sequences, around 25% of them appearing once. This chain joins TRBV20-1 and TRBJ1-1; 10 positions agree with TRBD1. Material: PBMCs. This clonotype was sampled from a human donor in good health (CMV status not recorded). Some clones in this sample may be carry-over from other donors' samples. The DNA of the CDR3 is TGCAGTGCTAAAGCCGGGACAGGGGTTCTGAACACTGAAGCTTTCTTT. As protein: CSAKAGTGVLNTEAFF.